The text below deals with one T cell receptor (beta chain). These data originate in a study of T-cell reconstitution after alpha-beta-depleted transplantation in children. The TCRbeta library was prepared with unique molecular identifiers. TCRdb recomputed calls from the PCR reads with MiXCR, one row per CDR3 protein. The table records over 200,000 distinct CDR3 sequences, approximately 9.5% of them present only once. CDR1 is SGHNT and CDR2 is YENEEA in the germline V gene. CDR3 length equals 20 residues. V was clipped by 1 base and J by 0 bases, with 22 bases between them. The chain is built from TRBV11-3 and TRBJ2-4; D gene unclear. The sample consisted of PBMCs from the stem cell graft donor, taken from the stem cell graft. This sequence originates from a human donor who donated a stem cell graft to a child with acute lymphoblastic leukemia. CDR3 protein: CASSLVVPGAGRLAKNIQYF. The CDR3 region has the DNA TGTGCCAGCAGCTTAGTGGTTCCGGGTGCAGGACGACTAGCCAAAAACATTCAGTACTTC.